Listed below are T cell receptor beta chains from one sample, sequenced in a study of T cells after posttransplantation cyclophosphamide. Repertoires were generated with immunoSEQ multiplex PCR, while TCRdb's copy carries only in-frame clones and drops some. The sample yields 17,000 or so clones, about 90% seen once. The specimen was CD4+ T cells sorted from blood, collected after allogeneic stem cell transplant with posttransplant cyclophosphamide. The receptors shown here come from a male patient aged 55 to 69 who received an allogeneic stem cell transplant from a related donor and was CMV-positive. Some T cells could come from the graft donor. Both conserved end residues are part of each CDR3. Size is omitted from some rows. Given values are once, few, many or a class for expanded clones.

v_call	clone_size	j_call	cdr3_aa
TRBV6-1	once	TRBJ1-1	CAATGEINTEAFF
TRBV2	NA	TRBJ2-1	CASEGTTGYANEQFF
TRBV5-1	NA	TRBJ2-7	CASSRTATYEQYF
TRBV2	once	TRBJ1-5	CASSELGADQPQHF
TRBV7-3	NA	TRBJ2-3	CASSPRGTDTQYF
TRBV5-5	once	TRBJ2-2	CASSSRTGNTGELFF
TRBV19	NA	TRBJ2-3	CASSAVGGLTDTQYF
TRBV7-9	NA	TRBJ2-3	CASSLARAGEDTQYF
TRBV6-5	few	TRBJ1-5	CASRGGGGNQPQHF
TRBV7-2	NA	TRBJ2-7	CASRSGPGTRGYEQYF
TRBV6-5	NA	TRBJ1-3	CASSYGGISGNTIYF
TRBV7-2	NA	TRBJ2-5	CASSLAGTTQETQYF
TRBV5-1	NA	TRBJ1-1	CASSPAGVQNTEAFF
TRBV7-8	once	TRBJ2-3	CASSSRGQLDTQYF
TRBV19	NA	TRBJ2-3	CASNERGTADTQYF
TRBV7-3	NA	TRBJ2-3	CASSSSPGLGDTQYF
TRBV7-2	NA	TRBJ1-5	CASSLGGGRAQPQHF
TRBV15	NA	TRBJ1-2	CATSRGTAHYGYTF
TRBV19	NA	TRBJ2-7	CASSTGLAGVYEQYF
TRBV5-1	once	TRBJ2-5	CASDFGQGEETQYF
TRBV19	NA	TRBJ1-1	CASSPHRTGGNTEAFF
TRBV6-4	NA	TRBJ2-1	CASSVSFSGDYNEQFF
TRBV14	NA	TRBJ1-1	CASSQVRSGGAFF
TRBV19	NA	TRBJ2-1	CASSIDALAGVGREQFF
TRBV7-6	NA	TRBJ2-5	CASSFTSGGSETQYF
TRBV12-2	NA	TRBJ1-6	CASRLLGQGTNSPLHF
TRBV13	NA	TRBJ2-7	CASTSYPPSEQYF
TRBV11-3	NA	TRBJ2-7	CASSRNSGGSYEQYF
TRBV5-1	NA	TRBJ1-6	CASSLTGSSYNSPLHF
TRBV18	once	TRBJ1-2	CASSPDRDYGYTF
TRBV11-3	NA	TRBJ2-2	CASSLGLADTPEVELFF
TRBV28	NA	TRBJ1-2	CATGDGQWEGGYTF
TRBV7-2	NA	TRBJ1-1	CASSLGGGSYTEAFF
TRBV7-3	NA	TRBJ2-1	CASSPGGSGYAEQFF
TRBV7-9	NA	TRBJ1-4	CASSLAGGSAGESEKLFF
TRBV10-3	NA	TRBJ2-5	CAISGTGSETQYF
TRBV11-3	NA	TRBJ2-3	CASSLGSPSDTQYF
TRBV30	NA	TRBJ1-1	CAWSAADRGRGEAFF
TRBV15	NA	TRBJ2-1	CATSSTGTGAYNEQFF
TRBV29-1	NA	TRBJ1-5	CSAGETNQPQHF
TRBV19	NA	TRBJ2-2	CASSPPGRQGVGELFF
TRBV14	NA	TRBJ2-5	CASSQLGGGAGLGETQYF
TRBV11-2	NA	TRBJ2-2	CASSLRQAGTGELFF
TRBV19	NA	TRBJ1-5	CASSISPRTGNNQPQHF
TRBV19	NA	TRBJ2-1	CASSTSGDNEQFF
TRBV6-5	NA	TRBJ1-1	CASRQWGVTEAFF
TRBV4-1	NA	TRBJ1-4	CASSRLQGIATNEKLFF
TRBV28	NA	TRBJ2-7	CASSQLAREQYF
TRBV19	NA	TRBJ1-1	CASSSRDLPEQAFF
TRBV28	NA	TRBJ1-1	CASPKAIGNTEAFF
TRBV6-5	NA	TRBJ2-5	CASSYFQGEETQYF
TRBV7-2	NA	TRBJ1-3	CASTGGFGNTIYF
TRBV28	NA	TRBJ2-3	CASTGGGIDTQYF
TRBV4-3	NA	TRBJ2-2	CASSQEQGWTGELFF